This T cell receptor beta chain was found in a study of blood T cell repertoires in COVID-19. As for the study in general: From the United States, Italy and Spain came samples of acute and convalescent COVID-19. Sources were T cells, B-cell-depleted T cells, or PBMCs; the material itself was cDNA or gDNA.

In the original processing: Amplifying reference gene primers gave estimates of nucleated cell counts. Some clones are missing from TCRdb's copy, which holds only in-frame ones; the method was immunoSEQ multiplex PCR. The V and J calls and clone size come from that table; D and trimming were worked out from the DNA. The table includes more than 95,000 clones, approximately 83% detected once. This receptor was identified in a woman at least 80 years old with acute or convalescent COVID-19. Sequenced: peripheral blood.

The CDR3 DNA reads as TGTGCCAGCAGCCCCCGGGACTCCCACCGGCCTGGAAACACCATATATTTT. Protein sequence: CASSPRDSHRPGNTIYF. The chain employs TRBV7-9 and TRBJ1-3; D is possibly TRBD1 (5 bases). Trimming pared 5 bases from V and 2 bases from J, leaving 19 bases between. The CDR3 consists of 17 residues. CDR1 is SEHNR, CDR2 FQNEAQ, per germline (reference sequence). The whole variable domain, filled in from reference TRBV7-9 and TRBJ1-3, reads DTGVSQNPRHKITKRGQNVTFRCDPISEHNRLYWYRQTLGQGPEFLTYFQNEAQLEKSRLLSDRFSAERPKGSFSTLEIQRTEQGDSAMYLCASSPRDSHRPGNTIYFGEGSWLTVV.